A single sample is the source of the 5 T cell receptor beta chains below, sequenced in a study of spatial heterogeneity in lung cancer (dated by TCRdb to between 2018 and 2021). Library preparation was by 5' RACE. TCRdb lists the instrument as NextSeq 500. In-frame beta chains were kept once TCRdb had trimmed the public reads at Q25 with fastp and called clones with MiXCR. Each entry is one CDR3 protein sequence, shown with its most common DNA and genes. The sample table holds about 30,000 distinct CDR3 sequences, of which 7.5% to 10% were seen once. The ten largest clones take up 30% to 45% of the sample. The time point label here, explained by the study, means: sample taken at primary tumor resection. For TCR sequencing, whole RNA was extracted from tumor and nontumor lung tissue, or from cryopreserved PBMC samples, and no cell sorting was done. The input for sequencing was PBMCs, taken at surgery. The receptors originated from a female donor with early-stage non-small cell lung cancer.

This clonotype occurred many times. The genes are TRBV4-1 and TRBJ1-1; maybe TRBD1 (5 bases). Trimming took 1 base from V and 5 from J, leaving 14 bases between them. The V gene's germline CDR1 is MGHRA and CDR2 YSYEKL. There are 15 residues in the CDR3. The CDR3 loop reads CASSQGQGVKTEAFF. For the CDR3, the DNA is TGCGCCAGCAGCCAAGGCCAGGGAGTAAAAACTGAAGCTTTCTTT.

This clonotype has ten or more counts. CDR3 DNA sequence: TGTGCCAGTAGACAGGGGGTGAAGACCGGGGAGCTGTTTTTT. Amino acids: CASRQGVKTGELFF. The chain uses TRBV28 and TRBJ2-2; 9 nucleotides line up with TRBD1. This CDR3 is built from 14 residues. Germline lookup yields CDR1 MDHEN and CDR2 SYDVKM. Losses at the gene ends were 9 bases for V and 5 bases for J; bases not matched to a gene: 7. The entire variable domain, with the rest obtained from reference TRBV28 and TRBJ2-2, is as follows: DVKVTQSSRYLVKRTGEKVFLECVQDMDHENMFWYRQDPGLGLRLIYFSYDVKMKEKGDIPEGYSVSREKKERFSLILESASTNQTSMYLCASRQGVKTGELFFGEGSRLTVL.

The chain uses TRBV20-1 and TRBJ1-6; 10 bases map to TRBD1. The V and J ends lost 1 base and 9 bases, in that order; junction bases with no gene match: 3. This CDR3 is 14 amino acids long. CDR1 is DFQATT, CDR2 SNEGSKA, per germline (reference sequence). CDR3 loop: CSARAGTGASPLHF. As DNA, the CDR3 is TGCAGTGCTAGAGCCGGGACAGGGGCTTCACCCCTCCACTTT.

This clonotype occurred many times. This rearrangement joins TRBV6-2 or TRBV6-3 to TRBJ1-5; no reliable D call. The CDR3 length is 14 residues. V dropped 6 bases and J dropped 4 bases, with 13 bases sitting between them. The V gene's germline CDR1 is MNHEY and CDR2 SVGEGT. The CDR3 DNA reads TGTGCCAGCAGATCCCCCGATTCAAATCAGCCCCAGCATTTT. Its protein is CASRSPDSNQPQHF.

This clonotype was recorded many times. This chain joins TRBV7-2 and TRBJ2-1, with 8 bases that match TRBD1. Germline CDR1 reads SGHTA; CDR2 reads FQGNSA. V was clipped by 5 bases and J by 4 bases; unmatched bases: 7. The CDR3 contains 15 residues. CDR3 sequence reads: CASSPGQGGYNEQFF. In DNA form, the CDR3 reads TGTGCCAGCAGCCCCGGACAGGGAGGTTACAATGAGCAGTTCTTC.